The T cell receptor (beta chain) described here comes from a study of vaccination and CD4 T cells after COVID-19. Study at large: Convalescent patients gave post-COVID blood a median around 91 days post-diagnosis, range 35 to 161. Overlapping peptides covering the spike proteins of SARS-CoV-2, HCoV-NL63, HCoV-OC43 and HCoV-229E were added to stimulate cells.

The sample holds a few counts of this clonotype. The target antigen is unknown. Treatment in this sample: roughly ten-day PBMC culture with coronavirus spike peptide pools or control peptides (ViraFEST assay). The CDR3 is 15 amino acids. From germline, CDR1 is SNHLY and CDR2 FYNNEI. Trimming took 7 bases from V and 7 from J, leaving 17 bases between them. Oncomine TCR Beta short-read sequencing was applied to DNA from cultured CD4+ T cells. From the PCR reads, TCRdb called clonotypes with MiXCR, one entry per CDR3 protein. Counted here are 9,000 to 10,000 distinct CDR3 sequences, under 60% occurring once; the ten biggest clones make up 9.5% to 15%.

This TCR was recovered from a human donor who had recovered from COVID-19. The rearrangement joins TRBV2 to TRBJ1-6; tentatively, D is TRBD1 (5 bases). The sequenced sample consisted of CD4+ T cells from blood, cultured in vitro. The CDR3 protein is CASIPRRAGNSPLHF. Written as DNA, the CDR3 is TGTGCCAGCATCCCTCGCAGGGCCGGGAATTCACCCCTCCACTTT. Based on the CDR3 plus reference TRBV2 and TRBJ1-6, the full variable domain is EPEVTQTPSHQVTQMGQEVILRCVPISNHLYFYWYRQILGQKVEFLVSFYNNEISEKSEIFDDQFSVERPDGSNFTLKIRSTKLEDSAMYFCASIPRRAGNSPLHFGNGTRLTVT.